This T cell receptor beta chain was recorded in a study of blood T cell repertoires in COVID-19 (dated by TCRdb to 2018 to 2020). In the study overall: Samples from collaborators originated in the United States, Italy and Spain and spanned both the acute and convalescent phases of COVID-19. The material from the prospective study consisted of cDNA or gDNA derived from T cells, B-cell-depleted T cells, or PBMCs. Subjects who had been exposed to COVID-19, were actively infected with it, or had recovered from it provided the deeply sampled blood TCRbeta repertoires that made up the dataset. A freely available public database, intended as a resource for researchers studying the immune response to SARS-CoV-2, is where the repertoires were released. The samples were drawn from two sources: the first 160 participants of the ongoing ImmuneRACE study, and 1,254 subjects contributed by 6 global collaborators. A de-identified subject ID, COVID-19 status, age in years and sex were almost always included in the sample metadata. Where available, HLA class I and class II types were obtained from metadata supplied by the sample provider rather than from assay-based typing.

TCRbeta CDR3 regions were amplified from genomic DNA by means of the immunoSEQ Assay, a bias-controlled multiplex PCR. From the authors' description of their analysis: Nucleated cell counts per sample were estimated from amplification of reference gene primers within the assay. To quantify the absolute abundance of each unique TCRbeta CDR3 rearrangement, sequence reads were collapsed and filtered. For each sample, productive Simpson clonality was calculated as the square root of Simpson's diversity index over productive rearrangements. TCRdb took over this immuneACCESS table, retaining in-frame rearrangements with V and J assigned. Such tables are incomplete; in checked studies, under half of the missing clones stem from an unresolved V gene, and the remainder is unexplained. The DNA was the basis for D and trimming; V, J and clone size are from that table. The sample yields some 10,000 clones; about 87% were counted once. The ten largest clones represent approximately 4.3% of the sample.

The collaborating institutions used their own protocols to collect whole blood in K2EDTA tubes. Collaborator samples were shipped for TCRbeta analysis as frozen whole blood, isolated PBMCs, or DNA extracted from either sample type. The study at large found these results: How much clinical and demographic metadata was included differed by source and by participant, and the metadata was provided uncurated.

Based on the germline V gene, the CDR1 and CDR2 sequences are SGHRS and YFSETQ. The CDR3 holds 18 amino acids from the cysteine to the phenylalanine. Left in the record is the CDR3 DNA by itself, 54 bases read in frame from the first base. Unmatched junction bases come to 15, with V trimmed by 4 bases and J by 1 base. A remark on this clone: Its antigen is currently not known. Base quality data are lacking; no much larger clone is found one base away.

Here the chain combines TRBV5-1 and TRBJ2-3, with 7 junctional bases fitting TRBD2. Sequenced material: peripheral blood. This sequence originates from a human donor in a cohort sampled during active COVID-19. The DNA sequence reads TGCGCCAGCAGCCCCTGGGGGACTACGCCGTCGGGCACAGATACGCAGTATTTT. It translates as CASSPWGTTPSGTDTQYF.